A single sample is the source of the 16 T cell receptor beta chains below, sequenced in a study of T cell clones after liver transplantation (dated by TCRdb to about 2019). Library construction relied on the immunoSEQ multiplex PCR assay. In its TCRdb copy, this immuneACCESS table keeps in-frame sequences only and misses some clones. Where compared with another copy, unresolved V genes explain less than half of these, and the others have no known cause. The sample profile shows some 59,000 clones; less than 75% of them were found once. The leading ten clones occupy more than 7.5% of the sample. Specimen: CD4+ T cells from blood, collected at the 22-month timepoint. These receptors came from a human patient who received a liver transplant. Because of the transplant, the T cells may be the graft donor's rather than the patient's own.

The chain is built from TRBV11-2 and TRBJ2-5, with D tentatively TRBD2 (5 bases). V was clipped by 4 bases and J by 5 bases, with 20 bases between them. Germline V gene sequence: CDR1 SGHAT, CDR2 FQNNGV. The CDR3 covers 16 residues. The CDR3 region has the DNA TGTGCCAGCAGCTCGTCGGGAAGCGGAGCCCCCGAGACCCAGTACTTC. Translating gives CASSSSGSGAPETQYF. Filled out from reference TRBV11-2 and TRBJ2-5, the complete variable domain reads EAGVAQSPRYKIIEKRQSVAFWCNPISGHATLYWYQQILGQGPKLLIQFQNNGVVDDSQLPKDRFSAERLKGVDSTLKIQPAKLEDSAVYLCASSSSGSGAPETQYFGPGTRLLVL.

This chain joins TRBV19 and TRBJ1-1; D may be TRBD1 (6 bases). Per germline, CDR1 LNHDA and CDR2 SQIVND (reference sequence). With 4 bases removed from V and 5 bases from J, the gap between germline ends came to 14 bases. The CDR3 is 14 amino acids. CDR3 region: CASSTRQGGTEAFF. The CDR3 region has the DNA TGTGCCAGTAGTACAAGACAAGGGGGGACTGAAGCTTTCTTT. Combining the CDR3 with reference TRBV19 and TRBJ1-1 gives the whole variable domain DGGITQSPKYLFRKEGQNVTLSCEQNLNHDAMYWYRQDPGQGLRLIYYSQIVNDFQKGDIAEGYSVSREKKESFPLTVTSAQKNPTAFYLCASSTRQGGTEAFFGQGTRLTVV.

The chain combines TRBV7-2 with TRBJ2-7; 8 bases line up with TRBD1. This CDR3 has 14 residues. Germline CDR1 SGHTA, CDR2 FQGNSA. V shed 5 bases and J 4 bases; nucleotides not matched to a gene: 7. The CDR3 protein is CASSMWTGLYEQYF. CDR3 coding DNA: TGTGCCAGCAGCATGTGGACAGGGTTATACGAGCAGTACTTC.

This clone was seen a few times. The gene calls are TRBV19 and TRBJ1-1; no reliable D call. The V end was cut by 5 bases, the J end by 2 bases, with 9 bases between. The V gene's germline CDR1 is LNHDA and CDR2 SQIVND (reference sequence). The CDR3 is 13 residues long. The CDR3 bases are TGTGCCAGTAGTGGTCGTCCCAACACTGAAGCTTTCTTT. This codes for CASSGRPNTEAFF.

This clone was observed a handful of times. The chain combines TRBV2 with TRBJ2-2, with D unclear. The CDR3 has 13 amino acids. Trimming took off 5 bases at V and 6 bases at J, with 10 bases between the two ends. Per the germline V gene, CDR1 is SNHLY and CDR2 is FYNNEI. The CDR3 DNA is TGTGCCAGCAGTCCCCCCGCCTCCGGGGAGCTGTTTTTT. Amino acids: CASSPPASGELFF.

The V gene is TRBV14, the J gene TRBJ1-1, with 7 bases identical to TRBD1. The germline gives CDR1 SGHDN, CDR2 FVKESK. CDR3 length equals 14 residues. V shed 3 bases, J shed 0 bases, and the junction held 1 base outside the gene matches. DNA for the CDR3: TGTGCCAGCAGCCAGGGACAGTTGAACACTGAAGCTTTCTTT. Translation: CASSQGQLNTEAFF.

The chain carries TRBV19 and TRBJ1-2; 9 positions match TRBD1. The CDR3 extends over 17 amino acids. Germline CDR1 LNHDA, CDR2 SQIVND (reference sequence). V was clipped by 5 bases and J by 2 bases; unmatched bases: 12. The CDR3 DNA is TGTGCCAGTAGTCAACTTAGAACGGGACAGGGAAACTATGGCTACACCTTC. This sequence encodes CASSQLRTGQGNYGYTF.

This chain joins TRBV6-6 and TRBJ2-2; D unresolved. Trimming stripped 4 bases from V and 8 bases from J, with 11 bases between. Germline-derived CDR1 and CDR2 are MNHNY and SVGAGI (reference sequence). This CDR3 has 13 residues. The CDR3 loop is CASSLYLRGELFF. The CDR3, as DNA: TGTGCCAGCAGTTTGTACTTGCGGGGGGAGCTGTTTTTT.

This clone is a singleton in its sample. One junction end disagrees with the germline gene, perhaps due to a read error. This CDR3 is CASSLDDYGYTF. The CDR3 DNA sequence: TGCGCCAGCAGCTTGGATGACTACGGCTACACCTTC. The genes are TRBV5-1 and TRBJ1-2; no firm D call. CDR1 is SGHRS, CDR2 YFSETQ, per germline. This CDR3 is 12 amino acids long. Combining the CDR3 with reference TRBV5-1 and TRBJ1-2 gives the whole variable domain KAGVTQTPRYLIKTRGQQVTLSCSPISGHRSVSWYQQTPGQGLQFLFEYFSETQRNKGNFPGRFSGRQFSNSRSEMNVSTLELGDSALYLCASSLDDYGYTFGSGTRLTVV.

V usage is TRBV5-4 and J usage is TRBJ2-1; the D gene is possibly TRBD1 (6 bases). The CDR3 spans 13 residues. V was cut by 2 bases and J by 8 bases, with 11 bases left in between. Germline V lookup: CDR1 SGHNT, CDR2 YYREEE (reference sequence). The CDR3 spells CASSFGRGDEQFF. The DNA for the CDR3 is TGTGCCAGCAGCTTTGGCAGGGGCGATGAGCAGTTCTTC.

The CDR3 sequence: CASSQGEGRNIQYF. The CDR3 DNA follows: TGTGCCAGCAGCCAAGGGGAGGGGAGAAACATTCAGTACTTC. The rearrangement links TRBV4-2 to TRBJ2-4; 7 bases align to TRBD2. CDR1 and CDR2 (germline): LGHNA, YNFKEQ. With V trimmed by 1 base and J by 6 bases, 3 bases remained unmatched. This CDR3 has 14 residues.

This clone has a handful of counts. This chain links TRBV7-9 with TRBJ2-7, with no clear D. Germline CDR1 SEHNR, CDR2 FQNEAQ (reference sequence). The CDR3 extends over 12 amino acids. The germline V and J ends were trimmed by 1 base and 9 bases, with 10 bases remaining between them. The chain's CDR3 is CASSLGPLGQYF. The CDR3 region has the DNA TGTGCCAGCAGCTTAGGGCCCTTAGGGCAGTACTTC.

V gene TRBV27 combines with J gene TRBJ2-7, with D maybe TRBD2 (7 bases). The germline V gene has CDR1 MNHEY and CDR2 SMNVEV (reference sequence). Trimming removed 8 bases at V and 9 bases at J, with 17 bases between. The CDR3 has 12 residues. The CDR3 DNA follows: TGTGCCAGCGCCACGGAGGGGGGGCGGCAGTACTTC. Translation gives CASATEGGRQYF.

This clone was picked up one time. This rearrangement joins TRBV4-2 to TRBJ2-5, with 9 positions matching TRBD2. The CDR3 consists of 15 residues. V lost 1 base, J lost 3 bases, and 3 bases stayed unmatched. The V gene's germline CDR1 is LGHNA and CDR2 YNFKEQ. Written as DNA, the CDR3 is TGTGCCAGCAGCCAAGTCCCTAGCGGGGAAGAGACCCAGTACTTC. Protein: CASSQVPSGEETQYF.

This sequence joins TRBV7-2 and TRBJ2-3; 7 bases are shared with TRBD1. The CDR3 is made up of 14 amino acids. CDR1 is SGHTA, CDR2 FQGNSA, per germline. The V and J ends lost 6 bases and 5 bases, in that order; junction bases with no gene match: 8. CDR3 sequence reads: CASRPRTGEDTQYF. CDR3 sequence (DNA): TGTGCCAGCAGACCTCGGACAGGCGAAGATACGCAGTATTTT.

This clone was seen only a few times. The chain employs TRBV11-2 and TRBJ2-7; 8 bases agree with TRBD1. Trimming took 6 bases from V and 1 from J; bases not matched to a gene: 5. CDR3 length: 14 residues. CDR1 and CDR2 from the germline V gene are SGHAT and FQNNGV. The CDR3 loop is CASRWTGRSYEQYF. The DNA of the CDR3 is TGTGCCAGCAGATGGACAGGGCGTTCCTACGAGCAGTACTTC.